One TCR beta chain is described in this entry. This sample stems from a study of blood T cell repertoires in COVID-19. In the study overall: The analysed material was cDNA or gDNA that came from T cells, B-cell-depleted T cells, or PBMCs.

Seattle participants joined during active infection and were tracked over time. Per the original data handling: Amplification of reference gene primers was used by the study to estimate nucleated cell counts. Method: immunoSEQ multiplex PCR; TCRdb's copy keeps in-frame clones and lacks some. Clonal size and the V and J genes are those of that table, whereas D and trimming came from the DNA. The data hold over 150,000 clones, with approximately 81% observed a single time. Germline values: CDR1 SGHRS, CDR2 YFSETQ. Between the trimmed V and J ends, which lost 4 bases and 4 bases, there was a span of 14 bases. The CDR3 length is 15 residues.

The sample consisted of peripheral blood. This chain links TRBV5-1 with TRBJ1-4; D call uncertain. The clonotype comes from an older woman with COVID-19, enrolled during active disease. The CDR3 here is CASSPRIGLNEKLFF. The CDR3 coding sequence is TGCGCCAGCAGCCCTCGAATTGGCCTTAATGAAAAACTGTTTTTT.